This T cell receptor beta chain was identified during a study of shared clonotypes between healthy human individuals (dated by TCRdb to the early 2020s). In terms of the full investigation: The cohort comprised two women and three men aged 18 to 49 years. For each donor, three plates each were used for CD4 naive and CD4 memory, two plates were used for CD8 naive, and one plate was used for CD8 memory. To estimate repertoire size and how much clonotype sharing occurs between individuals, the study deeply sequenced the blood TCR repertoires of several healthy adults. Different laboratories and diverse techniques were used to prepare libraries and sequence TCR repertoires, to increase sequencing depth and limit assay-specific biases. Each donor's leukapheresis produced roughly between roughly 0.85 and 10 billion PBMCs.

Of note for this clone: The antigen it binds to is not known. Per-nucleotide qualities are absent, and no much larger clonotype sits a single base away.

From the cysteine up to the phenylalanine, the CDR3 has a length of 14 residues. The read is trimmed to its CDR3 DNA, 42 bases read in frame from base 1. Trimming at the junction amounts to 5 bases on V and 6 bases on J, and the germline ends lie 14 bases apart. The germline V gene sets CDR1 to SGHTA and CDR2 to FQGNSA. TCR CDR3 regions were amplified from genomic DNA by multiplex PCR using the deep immunoSEQ assay. Genomic DNA extracted from each cell subset was distributed evenly over all wells of several immunoSEQ 96-well plates, and each plate served as one replicate. For sorted subsets, around 200 ng genomic DNA, equal to some 30,000 T cell genomes, was loaded into each replicate PCR. Purified libraries were measured with a Qubit 3.0 fluorometer, size-checked on a Bioanalyzer 2100, and measured again with the KAPA Library Quantification kit. Every immunoSEQ 96-well plate was sequenced on a separate single-read 150-cycle Illumina NextSeq 550 flow cell. In the paper's pipeline: The immunoSEQ output contained only junctional sequences without quality scores, so filtering could not match that applied to full-length reads. Sequences were annotated with PyIR, a Python wrapper for IgBLAST v1.9, and V/J genes and CDR3 were assigned using IMGT germline references. Reads with weak V/J assignments (E-value above 1e-6), missing CDR3, stop codons, out-of-frame junctions, or ambiguous translated residues were removed. A V3J clonotype was defined by an identical inferred V gene, J gene, and CDR3 amino acid sequence. Percentage overlap between repertoires was computed as shared unique clonotypes divided by the size of the smaller repertoire. Three approaches were used to assess repertoire richness: RTK rarefaction, the Chao1 estimator, and Recon v2.1 estimates of unobserved clonotypes. OLGA was used to compute generation probabilities for all TCRbeta clonotypes that the gDNA method yielded from a few donors. The clones in this table, taken by TCRdb from immuneACCESS, are in-frame only. Not every clone is retained; where verified, under half of the shortfall comes from an unresolved V gene, and the cause of the rest is unknown. That table furnishes V, J and clone size, whereas the DNA furnished D and trimming. In this sample the table shows some 2.1 million clones, 85% to 95% of which occur a single time. 0.1% to 0.15% of the sample comes from the top ten.

The donors were healthy, HIV-negative adults with no recently reported acute infections or vaccinations. Every donor was a Caucasian adult living in Nashville, Tennessee, USA. CD4+ T cells were enriched by magnetic negative selection; naive cells were then positively selected on CD45RA, and the negative fraction formed the memory subset. Blood was collected by leukapheresis, and PBMCs were isolated by Ficoll-Histopaque density gradient centrifugation and then cryopreserved in liquid nitrogen vapor phase. Analytical flow cytometry was used to check the purity and quantity of every magnetically sorted T cell population. From each sorted fraction, genomic DNA was isolated and quantified by UV absorbance on a Nanodrop 2000c. What the authors observed across the whole study: Naive subsets generally had larger estimated clonotype richness than memory subsets did. The small number of donors limited the genetic and exposure-history diversity represented. Sharing across a few donors was observed for 5% to 6.5% of naive CD4, about 4% of naive CD8, 2% to 2.5% of memory CD4, and around 0.42% of memory CD8 clonotypes. Sampling was restricted to blood, and TCR repertoires in tissue are likely to differ from TCR repertoires in blood. Clonotypes shared by all four sorted-subset donors showed higher generation probabilities than non-shared clonotypes. Even with the large sequencing depth, rarefaction of the sorted-subset datasets indicated that sequencing was incomplete. Based on pairwise subsampling, the degree of clonotype sharing among donors was expected to be affected by sequencing depth.

The sample taken for sequencing was naive CD4+ T cells sorted from blood. The cell subset or site label on this specimen signifies: CD45RA+ positively selected. The clonotype comes from a man between 18 and 35 years old in good health. The sequence is built from TRBV7-2 and TRBJ2-4, with no confident D gene call. The DNA reads TGTGCCAGCAGCGTTTTTGGGCAGTTAAACATTCAGTACTTC. This encodes CASSVFGQLNIQYF.